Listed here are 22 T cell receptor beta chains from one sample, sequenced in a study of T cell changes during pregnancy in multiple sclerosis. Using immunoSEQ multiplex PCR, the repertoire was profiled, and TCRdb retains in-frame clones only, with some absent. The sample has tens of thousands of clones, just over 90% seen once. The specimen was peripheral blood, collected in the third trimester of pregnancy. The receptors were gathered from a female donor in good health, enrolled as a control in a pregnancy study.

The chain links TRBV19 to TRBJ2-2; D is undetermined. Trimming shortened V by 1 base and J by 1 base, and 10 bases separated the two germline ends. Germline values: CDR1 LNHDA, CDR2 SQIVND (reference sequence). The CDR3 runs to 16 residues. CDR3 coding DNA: TGTGCCAGTAGTATAGTGTACGGTTTGAACACCGGGGAGCTGTTTTTT. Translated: CASSIVYGLNTGELFF.

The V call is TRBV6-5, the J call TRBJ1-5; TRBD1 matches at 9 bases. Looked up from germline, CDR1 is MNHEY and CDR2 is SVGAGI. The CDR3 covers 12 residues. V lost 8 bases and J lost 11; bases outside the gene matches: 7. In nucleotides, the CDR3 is TGTGCCAGCGGGACAGGGAGTTCGGCCCAGCATTTT. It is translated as CASGTGSSAQHF.

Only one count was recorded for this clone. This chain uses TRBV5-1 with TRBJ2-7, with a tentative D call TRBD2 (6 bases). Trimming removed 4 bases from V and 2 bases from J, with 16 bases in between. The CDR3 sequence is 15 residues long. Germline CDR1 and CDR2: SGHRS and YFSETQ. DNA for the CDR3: TGCGCCAGCAGCCCAAAACTAGGGGAGGCCTACGAGCAGTACTTC. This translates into CASSPKLGEAYEQYF.

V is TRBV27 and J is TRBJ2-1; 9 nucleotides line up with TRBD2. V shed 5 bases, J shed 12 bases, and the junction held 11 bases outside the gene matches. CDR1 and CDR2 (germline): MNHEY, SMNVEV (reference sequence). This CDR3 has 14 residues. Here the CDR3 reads CASSPSGTSTSQFF. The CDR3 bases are TGTGCCAGCAGTCCGTCCGGGACTAGCACTTCGCAGTTCTTC.

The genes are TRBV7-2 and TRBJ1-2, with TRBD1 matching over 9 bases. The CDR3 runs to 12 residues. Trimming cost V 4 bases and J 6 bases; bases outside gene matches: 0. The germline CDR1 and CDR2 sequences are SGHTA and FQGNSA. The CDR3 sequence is CASSYRGHGYTF. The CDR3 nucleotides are TGTGCCAGCAGCTACAGGGGGCATGGCTACACCTTC.

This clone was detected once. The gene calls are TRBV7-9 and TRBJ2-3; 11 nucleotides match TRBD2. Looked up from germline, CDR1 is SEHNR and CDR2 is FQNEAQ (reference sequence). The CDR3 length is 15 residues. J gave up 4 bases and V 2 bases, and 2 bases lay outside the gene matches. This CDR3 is CASSLLLAGADTQYF. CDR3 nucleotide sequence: TGTGCCAGCAGCTTATTACTAGCGGGAGCAGATACGCAGTATTTT.

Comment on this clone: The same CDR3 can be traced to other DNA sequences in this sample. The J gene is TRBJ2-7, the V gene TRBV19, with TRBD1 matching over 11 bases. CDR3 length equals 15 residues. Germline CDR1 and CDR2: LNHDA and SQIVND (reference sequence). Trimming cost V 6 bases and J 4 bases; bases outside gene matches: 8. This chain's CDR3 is CASSPGQGASYEQYF. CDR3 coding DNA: TGTGCCAGTAGCCCAGGACAGGGGGCATCGTACGAGCAGTACTTC.

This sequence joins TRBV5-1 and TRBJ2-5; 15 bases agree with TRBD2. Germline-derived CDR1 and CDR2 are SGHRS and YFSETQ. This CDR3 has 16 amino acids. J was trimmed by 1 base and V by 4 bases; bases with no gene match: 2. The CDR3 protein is CASSQGLAGGQETQYF. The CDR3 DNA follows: TGCGCCAGCAGCCAGGGACTAGCGGGAGGCCAAGAGACCCAGTACTTC.

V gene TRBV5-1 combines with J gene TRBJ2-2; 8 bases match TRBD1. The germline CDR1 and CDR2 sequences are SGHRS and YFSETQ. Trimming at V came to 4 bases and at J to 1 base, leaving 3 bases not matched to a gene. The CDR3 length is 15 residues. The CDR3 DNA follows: TGCGCCAGCAGCCAGACAGGGGTGAACACCGGGGAGCTGTTTTTT. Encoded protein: CASSQTGVNTGELFF. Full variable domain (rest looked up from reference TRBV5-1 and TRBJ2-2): KAGVTQTPRYLIKTRGQQVTLSCSPISGHRSVSWYQQTPGQGLQFLFEYFSETQRNKGNFPGRFSGRQFSNSRSEMNVSTLELGDSALYLCASSQTGVNTGELFFGEGSRLTVL.

The CDR3 nucleotides are TGTGCCAGCAGCGTGCAGGGAAACACTGAAGCTTTCTTT. This codes for CASSVQGNTEAFF. The rearrangement links TRBV9 to TRBJ1-1, with D possibly matching TRBD1 (5 bases). V lost 2 bases and J 2 bases, leaving 7 bases between the germline ends. This CDR3 contains 13 residues. The germline V gene encodes CDR1 SGDLS and CDR2 YYNGEE. The variable domain in full, completed from reference TRBV9 and TRBJ1-1, reads DSGVTQTPKHLITATGQRVTLRCSPRSGDLSVYWYQQSLDQGLQFLIQYYNGEERAKGNILERFSAQQFPDLHSELNLSSLELGDSALYFCASSVQGNTEAFFGQGTRLTVV.

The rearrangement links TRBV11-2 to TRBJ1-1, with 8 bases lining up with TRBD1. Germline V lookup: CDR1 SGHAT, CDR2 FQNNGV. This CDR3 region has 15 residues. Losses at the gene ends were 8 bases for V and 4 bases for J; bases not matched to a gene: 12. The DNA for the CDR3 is TGTGCCAGCCAGTCATATGGACAGGGTGGCACTGAAGCTTTCTTT. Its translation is CASQSYGQGGTEAFF.

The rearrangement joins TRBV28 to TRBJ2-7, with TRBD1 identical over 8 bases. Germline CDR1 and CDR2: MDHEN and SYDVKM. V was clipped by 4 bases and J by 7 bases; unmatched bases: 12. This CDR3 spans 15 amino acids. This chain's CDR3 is CASSSPWTGSFEQYF. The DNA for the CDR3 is TGTGCCAGCAGTTCCCCTTGGACAGGGAGCTTTGAGCAGTACTTC.

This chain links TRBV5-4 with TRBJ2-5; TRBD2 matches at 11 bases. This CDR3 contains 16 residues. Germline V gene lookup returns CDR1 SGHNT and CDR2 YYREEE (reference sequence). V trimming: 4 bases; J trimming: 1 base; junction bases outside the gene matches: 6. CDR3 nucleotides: TGTGCCAGCAGCACTGGACTAGCGGGTCTCCAAGAGACCCAGTACTTC. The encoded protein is CASSTGLAGLQETQYF.

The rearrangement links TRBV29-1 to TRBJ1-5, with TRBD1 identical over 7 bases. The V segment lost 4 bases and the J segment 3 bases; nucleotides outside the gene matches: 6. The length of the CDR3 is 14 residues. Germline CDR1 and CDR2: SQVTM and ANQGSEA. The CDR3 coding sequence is TGCAGCGTTGTGCCAGGGGGATCCAATCAGCCCCAGCATTTT. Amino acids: CSVVPGGSNQPQHF.

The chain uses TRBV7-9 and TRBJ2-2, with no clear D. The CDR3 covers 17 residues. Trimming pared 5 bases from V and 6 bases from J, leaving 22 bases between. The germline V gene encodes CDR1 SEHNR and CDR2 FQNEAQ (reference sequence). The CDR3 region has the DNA TGTGCCAGCAGCCGAGATGTGTCTCCGAGCTTCCCCGGGGAGCTGTTTTTT. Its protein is CASSRDVSPSFPGELFF.

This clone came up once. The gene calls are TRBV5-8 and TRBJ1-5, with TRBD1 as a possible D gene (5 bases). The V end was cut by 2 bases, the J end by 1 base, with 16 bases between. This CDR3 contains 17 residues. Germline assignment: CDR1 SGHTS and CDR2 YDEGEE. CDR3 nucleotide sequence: TGTGCCAGCAGCTTAGAGGGGACTTCTTGGAGCAATCAGCCCCAGCATTTT. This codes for CASSLEGTSWSNQPQHF.

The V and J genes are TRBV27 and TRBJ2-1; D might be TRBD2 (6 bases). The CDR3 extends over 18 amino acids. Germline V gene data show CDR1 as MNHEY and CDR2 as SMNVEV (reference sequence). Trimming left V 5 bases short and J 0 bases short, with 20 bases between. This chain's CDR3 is CASSPLSIAVSSYNEQFF. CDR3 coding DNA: TGTGCCAGCAGTCCGTTAAGCATAGCGGTTAGCTCCTACAATGAGCAGTTCTTC.

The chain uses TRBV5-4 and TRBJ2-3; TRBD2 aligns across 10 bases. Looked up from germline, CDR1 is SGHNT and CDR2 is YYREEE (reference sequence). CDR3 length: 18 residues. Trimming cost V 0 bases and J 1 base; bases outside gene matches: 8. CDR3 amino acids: CASSLGPGTSVRTDTQYF. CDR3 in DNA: TGTGCCAGCAGCTTGGGGCCCGGGACTAGCGTTCGCACAGATACGCAGTATTTT.

The chain's CDR3 is CASSTRTGGRETQYF. CDR3 in DNA: TGTGCCAGCAGCACCCGGACAGGGGGAAGGGAGACCCAGTACTTC. The J gene is TRBJ2-5, the V gene TRBV5-4; 10 positions match TRBD1. V lost 4 bases, J lost 5 bases, and 8 bases stayed unmatched. CDR1 SGHNT and CDR2 YYREEE come from the germline V gene (reference sequence). The CDR3 loop spans 15 amino acids.

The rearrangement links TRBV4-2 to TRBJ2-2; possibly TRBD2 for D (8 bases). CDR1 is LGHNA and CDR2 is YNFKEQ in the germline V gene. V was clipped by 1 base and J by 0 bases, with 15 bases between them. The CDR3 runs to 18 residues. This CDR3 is CASSQAGGGHANTGELFF. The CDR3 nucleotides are TGTGCCAGCAGCCAAGCGGGAGGGGGCCACGCGAACACCGGGGAGCTGTTTTTT.

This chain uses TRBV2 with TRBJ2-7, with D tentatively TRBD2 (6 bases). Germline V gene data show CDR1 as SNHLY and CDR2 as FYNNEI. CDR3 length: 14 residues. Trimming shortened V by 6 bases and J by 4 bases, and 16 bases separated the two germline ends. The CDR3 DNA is TGTGCCAGCAGGGCGGGACTTTTACCTTACGAGCAGTACTTC. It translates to CASRAGLLPYEQYF.

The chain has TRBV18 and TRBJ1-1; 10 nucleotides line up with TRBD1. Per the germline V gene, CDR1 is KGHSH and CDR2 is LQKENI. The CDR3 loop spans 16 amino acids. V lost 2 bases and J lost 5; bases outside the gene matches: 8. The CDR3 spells CASSPSLGQGGTEAFF. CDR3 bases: TGTGCCAGCTCACCAAGTCTAGGACAGGGGGGGACTGAAGCTTTCTTT. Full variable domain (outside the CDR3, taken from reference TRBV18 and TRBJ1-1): NAGVMQNPRHLVRRRGQEARLRCSPMKGHSHVYWYRQLPEEGLKFMVYLQKENIIDESGMPKERFSAEFPKEGPSILRIQQVVRGDSAAYFCASSPSLGQGGTEAFFGQGTRLTVV.